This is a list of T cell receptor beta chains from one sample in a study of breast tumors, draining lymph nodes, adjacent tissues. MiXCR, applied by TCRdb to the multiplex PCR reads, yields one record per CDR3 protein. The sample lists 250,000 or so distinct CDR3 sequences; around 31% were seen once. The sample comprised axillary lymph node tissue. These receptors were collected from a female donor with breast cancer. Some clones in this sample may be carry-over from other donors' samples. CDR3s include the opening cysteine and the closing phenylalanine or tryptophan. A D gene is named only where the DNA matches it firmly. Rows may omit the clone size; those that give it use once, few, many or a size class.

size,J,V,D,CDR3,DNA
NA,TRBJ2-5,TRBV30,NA,CAWNGPGYQETQYF,TGTGCCTGGAACGGCCCAGGGTATCAAGAGACCCAGTACTTC
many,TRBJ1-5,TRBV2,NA,CASGGPGNQPQHF,TGTGCCTCCGGGGGTCCCGGCAATCAGCCCCAGCATTTT
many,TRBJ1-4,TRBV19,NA,CASTRPGAWGEKLFF,TGTGCCAGTACTCGCCCCGGGGCGTGGGGTGAAAAACTGTTTTTT
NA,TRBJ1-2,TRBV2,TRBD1,CASSSGTGGEYRVGYTF,TGTGCCAGCAGTTCCGGGACAGGGGGCGAATACCGTGTGGGCTACACCTTC
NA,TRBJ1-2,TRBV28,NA,CASSLAVWDATNYGYTF,TGTGCCAGCAGTTTGGCGGTTTGGGACGCTACTAACTATGGCTACACCTTC
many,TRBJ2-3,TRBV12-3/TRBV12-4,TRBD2,CASSATPGLEADTQYF,TGTGCCAGCAGTGCAACCCCGGGACTAGAGGCAGATACGCAGTATTTT
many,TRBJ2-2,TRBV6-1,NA,CASTKRVFSTGELFF,TGTGCCAGCACTAAGCGGGTCTTTAGCACCGGGGAGCTGTTTTTT
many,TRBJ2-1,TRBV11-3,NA,CASTLGTLNEQFF,TGTGCCAGCACTTTGGGTACGTTGAATGAGCAGTTCTTC
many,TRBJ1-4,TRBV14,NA,CASSHGQLNEKLFF,TGTGCCAGCAGCCACGGCCAACTTAATGAAAAACTGTTTTTT
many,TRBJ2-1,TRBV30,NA,CAWAQYNEQFF,TGTGCCTGGGCTCAGTACAATGAGCAGTTCTTC
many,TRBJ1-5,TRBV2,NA,CASGWGVQSQHF,TGTGCCAGCGGGTGGGGCGTTCAGTCCCAGCATTTT
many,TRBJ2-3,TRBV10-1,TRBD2,CASSPTSGSSNTQYF,TGCGCCAGCAGTCCCACTAGCGGGAGTTCGAATACGCAGTATTTT
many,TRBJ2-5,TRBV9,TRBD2,CASSVAGGQETQYF,TGTGCCAGCAGCGTAGCGGGAGGACAAGAGACCCAGTACTTC
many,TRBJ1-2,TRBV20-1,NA,CSAQARDDGYTF,TGCAGTGCCCAGGCGAGGGATGATGGCTACACCTTC
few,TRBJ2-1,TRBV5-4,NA,CASSPDLYPGRYNEQFF,TGTGCCAGCAGCCCCGATCTTTATCCCGGGAGATACAATGAGCAGTTCTTC
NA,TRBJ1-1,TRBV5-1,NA,CASSLGGGNTEAFF,TGCGCCAGCAGCTTGGGAGGGGGGAACACTGAAGCTTTCTTT
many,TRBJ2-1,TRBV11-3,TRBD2,CASSLRLAHSSYNEQFF,TGTGCCAGCAGCTTGAGACTAGCGCACAGCTCCTACAATGAGCAGTTCTTC
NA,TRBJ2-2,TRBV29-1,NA,CSVRVGAFF,TGCAGCGTAAGGGTGGGGGCCTTTTTT
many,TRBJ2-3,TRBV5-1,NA,CASSLGGLPTDTQYF,TGCGCCAGCAGCTTGGGGGGGTTACCCACAGATACGCAGTATTTT
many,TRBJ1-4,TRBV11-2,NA,CASSSGINEKLFF,TGTGCCAGCAGCTCCGGGATTAATGAAAAACTGTTTTTT
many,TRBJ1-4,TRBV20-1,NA,CSASPLIQGEKLFF,TGCAGTGCTAGTCCTTTAATTCAGGGTGAAAAACTGTTTTTT
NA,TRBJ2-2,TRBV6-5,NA,CASSYISGLGTGELFF,TGTGCCAGCAGTTATATTTCGGGGTTGGGGACCGGGGAGCTGTTTTTT